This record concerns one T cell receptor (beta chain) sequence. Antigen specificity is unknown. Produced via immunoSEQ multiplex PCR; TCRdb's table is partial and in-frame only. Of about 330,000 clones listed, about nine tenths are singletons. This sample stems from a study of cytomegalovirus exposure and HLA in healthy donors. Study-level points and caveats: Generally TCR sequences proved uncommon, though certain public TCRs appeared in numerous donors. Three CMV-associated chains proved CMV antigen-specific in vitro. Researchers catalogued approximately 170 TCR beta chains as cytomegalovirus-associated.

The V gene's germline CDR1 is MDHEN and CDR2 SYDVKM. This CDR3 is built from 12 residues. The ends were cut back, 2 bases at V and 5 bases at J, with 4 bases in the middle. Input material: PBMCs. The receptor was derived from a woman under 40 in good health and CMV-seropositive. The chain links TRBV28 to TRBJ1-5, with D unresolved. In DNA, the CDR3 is TGTGCCAGCAGTTTAGGGCATCAGCCCCAGCATTTT. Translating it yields CASSLGHQPQHF.